This TCR beta chain was observed in a study of identical twins. The CDR3 contains 16 residues. CDR1 and CDR2 (germline): LGHDT, YNNKEL (reference sequence). V lost 2 bases and J 6 bases, leaving 17 bases between the germline ends. Each CDR3 protein gets one entry after TCRdb re-called the 5' RACE reads with MiXCR. The sample includes approximately 670,000 distinct CDR3 sequences, 6.1% of them seen just once. Sequences were obtained from naive T cells sorted from blood. The rearrangement joins TRBV3-1 to TRBJ2-1, with D possibly being TRBD2 (5 bases). This sequence originates from a man aged 18 to 30 in good health. The CDR3 spells CASSQMSVLARNEQFF. For the CDR3, the DNA is TGTGCCAGCAGCCAAATGAGCGTCCTAGCCCGCAATGAGCAGTTCTTC.